This is a list of T cell receptor beta chains from one sample in a study of shared clonotypes between healthy human individuals. The protocol was immunoSEQ multiplex PCR, while the TCRdb copy is restricted to in-frame clones and leaves out a portion. Of 2 million to 2.5 million clones listed, approximately 93% are singletons. The specimen was naive CD4+ T cells from PBMCs. The receptors here all came from a man aged 18 to 35 in good health. Some clones in this sample may be carry-over from other donors' samples. CDR3s include the opening cysteine and the closing phenylalanine or tryptophan. Each record gives: clone size, D gene, V gene, J gene, CDR3 protein, CDR3 DNA. D genes are given only for firm matches. Size is omitted from some rows. Given values are once, few, many or a class for expanded clones.

>.|.|TRBV18|TRBJ2-5
CASSPKGETQYF
TGTGCCAGCTCCCCCAAGGGGGAGACCCAGTACTTC
>.|.|TRBV6-4|TRBJ2-1
CASSEGNGEQFF
TGTGCCAGCAGCGAGGGGAACGGTGAGCAGTTCTTC
>.|TRBD2|TRBV2|TRBJ2-7
CASTERGPSYEQYF
TGTGCCAGCACAGAGCGGGGACCATCCTACGAGCAGTACTTC
>.|.|TRBV6-5|TRBJ1-2
CASSYSPGQNYGYTF
TGTGCCAGCAGTTACTCGCCCGGACAGAACTATGGCTACACCTTC
>.|TRBD2|TRBV16|TRBJ2-1
CASSQLLARREGEREQFF
TGTGCCAGCAGCCAACTTCTAGCTCGACGGGAGGGCGAGCGGGAGCAGTTCTTC
>.|.|TRBV10-1|TRBJ1-2
CAIMTRRDTF
TGCGCCATTATGACGAGGAGAGACACCTTC
>.|TRBD1|TRBV9|TRBJ2-5
CASSSSGQDGTQYF
TGTGCCAGCAGCTCGTCGGGACAGGACGGGACCCAGTACTTC
>.|TRBD2|TRBV7-2|TRBJ2-7
CASSGGTSYEQYF
TGTGCCAGCAGCGGCGGGACTAGCTACGAGCAGTACTTC
>once|.|TRBV5-6|TRBJ2-7
CASSLEGTAGEQYF
TGTGCCAGCAGCTTGGAGGGGACGGCCGGGGAGCAGTACTTC
>.|.|TRBV5-1|TRBJ2-7
CASSFLGINEQYF
TGCGCCAGCAGCTTTTTGGGTATCAACGAGCAGTACTTC
>.|.|TRBV7-3|TRBJ2-2
CASSPDRYTGELFF
TGTGCCAGCAGCCCGGACCGATACACCGGGGAGCTGTTTTTT
>.|.|TRBV27|TRBJ2-2
CASSLNQGNGELFF
TGTGCCAGCAGTTTAAACCAGGGTAACGGGGAGCTGTTTTTT
>.|.|TRBV7-2|TRBJ2-2
CASSVDYLGELFF
TGTGCCAGCAGCGTAGATTATTTGGGGGAGCTGTTTTTT
>.|TRBD1|TRBV7-2|TRBJ2-3
CASSSTGGFTDTQYF
TGTGCCAGCAGCTCGACAGGGGGCTTCACAGATACGCAGTATTTT
>once|TRBD1|TRBV9|TRBJ1-4
CASSLRGQDEKLFF
TGTGCCAGCTCCCTAAGGGGGCAGGATGAAAAACTGTTTTTT
>.|TRBD1|TRBV11-2|TRBJ2-1
CASSLDPGQGGNEQFF
TGTGCCAGCAGCTTAGACCCGGGACAGGGGGGTAATGAGCAGTTCTTC
>.|.|TRBV28|TRBJ2-1
CASSLSAPYNEQFF
TGTGCCAGCAGTTTATCGGCCCCCTACAATGAGCAGTTCTTC
>.|TRBD1|TRBV9|TRBJ2-7
CASSVEGSGQGNYEQYF
TGTGCCAGCAGCGTAGAGGGTAGCGGACAGGGGAACTACGAGCAGTACTTC
>.|.|TRBV5-1|TRBJ2-7
CASSSTGTTGCEQYF
TGCGCCAGCAGCTCAACAGGGACGACTGGCTGCGAGCAGTACTTC
>.|TRBD2|TRBV7-9|TRBJ2-7
CASSSPGGRIWEQYF
TGTGCCAGCAGCTCGCCGGGGGGGCGCATCTGGGAGCAGTACTTC
>.|.|TRBV7-6|TRBJ2-3
CASSLGTASTDTQYF
TGTGCCAGCAGCTTAGGGACAGCTAGCACAGATACGCAGTATTTT
>.|.|TRBV20-1|TRBJ1-5
CSAGGQPQHF
TGCAGTGCCGGGGGACAGCCCCAGCATTTT
>.|TRBD1|TRBV7-9|TRBJ2-1
CASSLARKTGPLSYNEQFF
TGTGCCAGCAGCTTAGCGCGGAAGACAGGGCCCCTCTCCTACAATGAGCAGTTCTTC
>.|TRBD1|TRBV27|TRBJ1-2
CASSFGGQGNYGYTF
TGTGCCAGCAGTTTTGGGGGACAGGGTAACTATGGCTACACCTTC
>.|TRBD2|TRBV10-3|TRBJ2-5
CASGGGETQYF
TGTGCCAGCGGGGGGGGAGAGACCCAGTACTTC
>.|TRBD1|TRBV10-3|TRBJ1-2
CAIRPRPGQGEDYGYTF
TGTGCCATCAGGCCCCGCCCGGGACAGGGCGAAGACTATGGCTACACCTTC
>.|.|TRBV28|TRBJ1-1
CASRDTQNTEAFF
TGTGCCAGCAGAGATACACAGAACACTGAAGCTTTCTTT
>.|TRBD1|TRBV9|TRBJ2-6
CASSATGVNVLTF
TGTGCCAGCAGCGCGACAGGGGTCAACGTCCTGACTTTC
>.|TRBD1|TRBV2|TRBJ1-2
CASSGDSNYGYTF
TGTGCCAGCAGTGGGGACAGTAACTATGGCTACACCTTC
>.|.|TRBV2|TRBJ2-5
CASIGGAPETQYF
TGTGCCAGCATAGGCGGGGCGCCAGAGACCCAGTACTTC
>.|.|TRBV11-2|TRBJ2-2
CASSLGAGGTGELFF
TGTGCCAGCAGCTTAGGGGCAGGAGGAACCGGGGAGCTGTTTTTT
>.|.|TRBV30|TRBJ1-5
CAWKAGPRGPGYDQPQHF
TGTGCCTGGAAGGCGGGGCCCAGGGGTCCGGGGTATGATCAGCCCCAGCATTTT
>.|.|TRBV7-9|TRBJ2-7
CASSLDRTATSQYF
TGTGCCAGCAGCTTAGACAGAACCGCTACGTCGCAGTACTTC
>.|.|TRBV7-9|TRBJ1-1
CASSPGPLMNTEAFF
TGTGCCAGCAGCCCTGGACCGTTGATGAACACTGAAGCTTTCTTT
>.|.|TRBV28|TRBJ2-7
CASSLRAGLGYEQYF
TGTGCCAGCAGTTTACGGGCAGGGTTGGGCTACGAGCAGTACTTC
>.|.|TRBV11-3|TRBJ2-2
CASAKQGAGELFF
TGTGCCAGCGCGAAGCAGGGAGCCGGGGAGCTGTTTTTT
>once|.|TRBV5-6|TRBJ2-7
CASAEGRRGAYEQYF
TGTGCCAGCGCTGAGGGCCGAAGGGGGGCCTACGAGCAGTACTTC
>.|.|TRBV12-5|TRBJ2-3
CASGLQGADTQYF
TGTGCTAGTGGTTTGCAGGGAGCAGATACGCAGTATTTT
>.|TRBD2|TRBV5-1|TRBJ2-7
CASSLGVAGVGEQYF
TGCGCCAGCAGCCTCGGGGTAGCGGGAGTTGGGGAGCAGTACTTC
>.|TRBD1|TRBV19|TRBJ2-7
CASSAGTGNYEQYF
TGTGCCAGTAGTGCCGGGACAGGGAACTACGAGCAGTACTTC
>.|.|TRBV6-4|TRBJ2-1
CASSDSGGISYNEQFF
TGTGCCAGCAGTGACTCGGGCGGGATCTCCTACAATGAGCAGTTCTTC
>.|TRBD2|TRBV14|TRBJ2-7
CASSQATSGIVYEQYF
TGTGCCAGCAGCCAAGCAACTAGCGGGATAGTTTACGAGCAGTACTTC
>.|.|TRBV7-2|TRBJ1-3
CASRLGMAGNTIYF
TGTGCCAGCAGATTGGGTATGGCTGGAAACACCATATATTTT
>.|.|TRBV7-4|TRBJ2-1
CATAGGTNNEQFF
TGTGCCACCGCGGGCGGGACCAACAATGAGCAGTTCTTC
>.|TRBD2|TRBV11-3|TRBJ2-2
CASSPGLADTGELFF
TGTGCCAGCAGCCCGGGACTAGCGGACACCGGGGAGCTGTTTTTT
>.|.|TRBV5-8|TRBJ2-2
CASSLGWRTGELFF
TGTGCCAGCAGCCTGGGATGGAGAACCGGGGAGCTGTTTTTT
>.|.|TRBV10-1|TRBJ2-1
CASSEGPPRANEQFF
TGCGCCAGCAGTGAGGGCCCACCGAGGGCCAATGAGCAGTTCTTC
>.|TRBD2|TRBV7-8|TRBJ2-7
CASRGTSGRPRSSYEQYF
TGTGCCAGCAGAGGGACTAGCGGGCGACCTCGTAGCTCCTACGAGCAGTACTTC
>.|.|TRBV19|TRBJ2-3
CASRSLWKGVTDTQYF
TGTGCCAGTAGGAGCCTCTGGAAGGGGGTCACAGATACGCAGTATTTT
>.|TRBD2|TRBV5-1|TRBJ2-3
CASSLAGLAGGGTDTQYF
TGCGCCAGCAGCTTGGCCGGTCTAGCGGGAGGTGGAACGGATACGCAGTATTTT
>.|.|TRBV30|TRBJ1-2
CAWTGGRYGYTF
TGTGCCTGGACGGGGGGGCGTTATGGCTACACCTTC
>.|.|TRBV5-4|TRBJ1-1
CASSLPISAGSVPEAFF
TGTGCCAGCAGCTTGCCGATTTCGGCAGGATCCGTGCCTGAAGCTTTCTTT